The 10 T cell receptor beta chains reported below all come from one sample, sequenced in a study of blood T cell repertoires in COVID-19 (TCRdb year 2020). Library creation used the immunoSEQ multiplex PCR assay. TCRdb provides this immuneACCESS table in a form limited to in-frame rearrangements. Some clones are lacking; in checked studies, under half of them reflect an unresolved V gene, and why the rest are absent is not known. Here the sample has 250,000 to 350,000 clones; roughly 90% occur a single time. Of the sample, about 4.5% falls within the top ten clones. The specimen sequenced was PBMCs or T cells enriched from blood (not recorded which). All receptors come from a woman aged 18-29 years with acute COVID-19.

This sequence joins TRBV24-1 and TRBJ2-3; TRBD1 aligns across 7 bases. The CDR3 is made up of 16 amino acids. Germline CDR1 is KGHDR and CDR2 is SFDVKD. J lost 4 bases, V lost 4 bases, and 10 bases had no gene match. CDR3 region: CATSEYGQAYSDTQYF. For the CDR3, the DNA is TGTGCCACCAGTGAATATGGACAGGCCTACTCAGATACGCAGTATTTT.

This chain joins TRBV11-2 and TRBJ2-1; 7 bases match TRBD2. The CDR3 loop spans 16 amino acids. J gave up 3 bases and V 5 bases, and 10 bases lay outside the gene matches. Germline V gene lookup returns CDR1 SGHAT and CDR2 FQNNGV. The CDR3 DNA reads TGTGCCAGCAGCCGACTTTGGGCTAGCGGCTACAATGAGCAGTTCTTC. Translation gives CASSRLWASGYNEQFF.

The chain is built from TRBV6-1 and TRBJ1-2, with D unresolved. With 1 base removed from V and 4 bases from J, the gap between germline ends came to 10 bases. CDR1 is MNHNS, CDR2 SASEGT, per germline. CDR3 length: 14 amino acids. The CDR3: CASSEDGVPYGYTF. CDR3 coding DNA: TGTGCCAGCAGTGAAGACGGGGTCCCCTATGGCTACACCTTC.

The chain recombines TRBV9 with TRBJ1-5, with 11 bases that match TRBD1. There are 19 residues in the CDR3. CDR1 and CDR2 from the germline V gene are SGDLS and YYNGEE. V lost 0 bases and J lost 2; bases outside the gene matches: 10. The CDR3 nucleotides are TGTGCCAGCAGCGTAGGCCTACGGGACAGGGGGTTCGGCAATCAGCCCCAGCATTTT. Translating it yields CASSVGLRDRGFGNQPQHF.

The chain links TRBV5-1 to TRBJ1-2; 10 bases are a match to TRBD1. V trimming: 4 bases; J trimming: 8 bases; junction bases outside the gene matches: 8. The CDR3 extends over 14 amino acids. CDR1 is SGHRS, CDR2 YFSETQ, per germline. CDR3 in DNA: TGCGCCAGCAGCCTAGAGACAGGGGGCGGGGGCTACACCTTC. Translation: CASSLETGGGGYTF.

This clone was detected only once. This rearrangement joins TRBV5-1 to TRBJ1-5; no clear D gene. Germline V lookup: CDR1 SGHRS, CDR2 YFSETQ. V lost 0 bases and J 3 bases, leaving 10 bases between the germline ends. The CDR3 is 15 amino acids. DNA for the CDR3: TGCGCCAGCAGCTTGGACACCGGGATCAATCAGCCCCAGCATTTT. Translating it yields CASSLDTGINQPQHF.

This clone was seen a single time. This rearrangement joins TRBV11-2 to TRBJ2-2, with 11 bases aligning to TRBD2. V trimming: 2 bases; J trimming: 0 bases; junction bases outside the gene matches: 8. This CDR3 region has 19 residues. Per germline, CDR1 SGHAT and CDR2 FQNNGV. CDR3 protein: CASSLTGTSGATNTGELFF. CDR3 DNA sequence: TGTGCCAGCAGCTTAACGGGGACTAGCGGAGCTACGAACACCGGGGAGCTGTTTTTT.

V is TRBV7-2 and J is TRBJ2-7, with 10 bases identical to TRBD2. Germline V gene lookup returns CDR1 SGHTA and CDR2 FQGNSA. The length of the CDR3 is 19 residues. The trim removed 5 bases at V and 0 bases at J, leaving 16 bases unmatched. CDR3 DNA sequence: TGTGCCAGCAGCCCGACCGCCCAGCGGGAGGGGATAAGCTCCTACGAGCAGTACTTC. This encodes CASSPTAQREGISSYEQYF. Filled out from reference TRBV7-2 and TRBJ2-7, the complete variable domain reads GAGVSQSPSNKVTEKGKDVELRCDPISGHTALYWYRQSLGQGLEFLIYFQGNSAPDKSGLPSDRFSAERTGGSVSTLTIQRTQQEDSAVYLCASSPTAQREGISSYEQYFGPGTRLTVT.

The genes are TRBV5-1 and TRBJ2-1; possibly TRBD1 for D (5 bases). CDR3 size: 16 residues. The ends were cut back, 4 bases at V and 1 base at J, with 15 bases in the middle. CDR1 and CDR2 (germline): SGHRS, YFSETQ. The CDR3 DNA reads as TGCGCCAGCAGCGTAGCATCAGGGAATTCCTACAATGAGCAGTTCTTC. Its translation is CASSVASGNSYNEQFF.

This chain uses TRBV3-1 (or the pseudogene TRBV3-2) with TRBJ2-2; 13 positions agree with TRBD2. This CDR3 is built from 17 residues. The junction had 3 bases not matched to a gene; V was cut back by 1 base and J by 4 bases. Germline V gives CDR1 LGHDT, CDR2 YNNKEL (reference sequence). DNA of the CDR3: TGTGCCAGCAGCCAAGGACTAGCGGGAGGTATCACCGGGGAGCTGTTTTTT. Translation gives CASSQGLAGGITGELFF.